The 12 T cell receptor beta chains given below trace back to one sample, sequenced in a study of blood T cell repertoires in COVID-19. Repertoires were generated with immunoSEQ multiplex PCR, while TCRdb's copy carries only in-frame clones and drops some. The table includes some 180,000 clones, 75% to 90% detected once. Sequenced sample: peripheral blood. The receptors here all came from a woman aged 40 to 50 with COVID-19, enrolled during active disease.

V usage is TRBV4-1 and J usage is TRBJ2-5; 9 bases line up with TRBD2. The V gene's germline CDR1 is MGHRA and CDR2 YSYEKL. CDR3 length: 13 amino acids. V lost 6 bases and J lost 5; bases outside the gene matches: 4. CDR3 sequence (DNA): TGCGCCAGCAGTCTAGCGGGGCCCGAGACCCAGTACTTC. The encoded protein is CASSLAGPETQYF.

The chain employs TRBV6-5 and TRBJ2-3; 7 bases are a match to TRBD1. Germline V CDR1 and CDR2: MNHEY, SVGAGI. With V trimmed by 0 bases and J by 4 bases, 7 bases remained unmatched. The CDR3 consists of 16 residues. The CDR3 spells CASSYSAGGIADTQYF. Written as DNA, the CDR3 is TGTGCCAGCAGTTACTCGGCAGGGGGAATCGCAGATACGCAGTATTTT.

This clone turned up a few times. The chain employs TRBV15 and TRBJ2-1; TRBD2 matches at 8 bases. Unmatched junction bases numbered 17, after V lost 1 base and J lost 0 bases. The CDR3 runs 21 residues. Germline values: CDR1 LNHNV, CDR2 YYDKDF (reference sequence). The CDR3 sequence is CATSRVSAGRRGGSSYNEQFF. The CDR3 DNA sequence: TGTGCCACCAGCAGAGTTTCCGCTGGCAGACGGGGGGGTAGCTCCTACAATGAGCAGTTCTTC.

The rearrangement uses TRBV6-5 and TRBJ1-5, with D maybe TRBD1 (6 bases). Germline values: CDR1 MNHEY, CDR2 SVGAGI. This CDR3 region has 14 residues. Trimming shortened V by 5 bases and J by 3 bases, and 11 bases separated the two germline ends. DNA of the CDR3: TGTGCCAGCAGTCCAGGACAGATCAATCAGCCCCAGCATTTT. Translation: CASSPGQINQPQHF.

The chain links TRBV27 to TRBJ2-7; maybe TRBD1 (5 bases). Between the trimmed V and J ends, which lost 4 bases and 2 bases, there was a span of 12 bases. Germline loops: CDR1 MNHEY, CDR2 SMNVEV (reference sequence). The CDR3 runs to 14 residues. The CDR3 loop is CASSSWLQAYEQYF. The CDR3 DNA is TGTGCCAGCAGTTCGTGGTTACAGGCCTACGAGCAGTACTTC.

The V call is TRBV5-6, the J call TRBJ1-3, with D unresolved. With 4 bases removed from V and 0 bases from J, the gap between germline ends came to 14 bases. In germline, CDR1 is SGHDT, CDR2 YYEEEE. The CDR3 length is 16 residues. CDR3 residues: CASSLGSSSSGNTIYF. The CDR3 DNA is TGTGCCAGCAGCCTGGGGTCTTCCAGCTCTGGAAACACCATATATTTT.

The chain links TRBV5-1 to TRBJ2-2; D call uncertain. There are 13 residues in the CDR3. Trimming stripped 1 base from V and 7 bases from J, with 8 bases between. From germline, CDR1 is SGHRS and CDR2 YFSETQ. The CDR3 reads CASSLRENGELFF. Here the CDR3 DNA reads TGCGCCAGCAGCTTGCGCGAGAACGGGGAGCTGTTTTTT.

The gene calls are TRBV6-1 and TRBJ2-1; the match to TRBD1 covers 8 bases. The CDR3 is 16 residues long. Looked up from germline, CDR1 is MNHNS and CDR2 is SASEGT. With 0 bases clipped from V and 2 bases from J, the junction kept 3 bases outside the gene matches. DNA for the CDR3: TGTGCCAGCAGTGAAGCCGGGACAGGCGCCTACAATGAGCAGTTCTTC. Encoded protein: CASSEAGTGAYNEQFF.

For the CDR3, the DNA is TGTGCCAGCAGCGAATTCGGACAGTACTATGGCTACACCTTC. Amino acids: CASSEFGQYYGYTF. The chain couples TRBV13 to TRBJ1-2; D may be TRBD1 (6 bases). CDR1 PRHDT and CDR2 FYEKMQ come from the germline V gene (reference sequence). Trimming cost V 5 bases and J 3 bases, with 13 bases left between them. The CDR3 spans 14 residues.

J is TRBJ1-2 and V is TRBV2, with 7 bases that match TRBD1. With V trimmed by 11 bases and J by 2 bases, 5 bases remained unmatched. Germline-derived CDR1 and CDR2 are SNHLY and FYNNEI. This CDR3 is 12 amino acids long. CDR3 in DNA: TGTGCCGCGGGGACAGAGAACTATGGCTACACCTTC. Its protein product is CAAGTENYGYTF.

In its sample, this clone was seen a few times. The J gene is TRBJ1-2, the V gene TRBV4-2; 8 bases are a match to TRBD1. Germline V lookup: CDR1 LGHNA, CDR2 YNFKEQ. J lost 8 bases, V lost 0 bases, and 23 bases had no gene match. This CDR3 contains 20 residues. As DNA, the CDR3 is TGTGCCAGCAGCCAAGATGAGAGGCAGGGGGCCCTACCCTCCTGGGGGGGCTACACCTTC. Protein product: CASSQDERQGALPSWGGYTF.

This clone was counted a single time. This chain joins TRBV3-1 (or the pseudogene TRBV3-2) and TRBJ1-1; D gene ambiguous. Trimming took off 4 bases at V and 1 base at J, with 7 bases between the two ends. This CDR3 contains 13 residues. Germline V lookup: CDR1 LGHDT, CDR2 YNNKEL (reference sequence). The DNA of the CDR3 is TGTGCCAGCAGCCTGGGGAGGAACACTGAAGCTTTCTTT. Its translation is CASSLGRNTEAFF.